Sequencing of this TCR beta chain was carried out in a study of blood T cell repertoires in COVID-19. Original processing methods: Quantification of nucleated cells was approximated via reference gene primer amplification. Clones were read by immunoSEQ multiplex PCR, and TCRdb kept only the in-frame ones, dropping some. The V and J calls and clone size are taken from that table; D and trimming were inferred from the DNA. This table holds 540,000 or so clones, around nine tenths found once. Trimming removed 3 bases from V and 2 bases from J, with 17 bases in between. This CDR3 is built from 17 residues. Germline V gene lookup returns CDR1 MGHRA and CDR2 YSYEKL.

The chain couples TRBV4-1 to TRBJ1-5; D unclear. The receptor was derived from a woman aged 45 to 65 with COVID-19, enrolled during active disease. Material for sequencing was peripheral blood. The CDR3 DNA reads TGCGCCAGCAGCCACTCCGGATGGGAGGTAGGCAATCAGCCCCAGCATTTT. Amino acids: CASSHSGWEVGNQPQHF.